This TCR beta chain was sequenced for a study of cytomegalovirus exposure and HLA in healthy donors. Turning to the study itself: An analysis done earlier identified 95 million to 140 million unique TCR beta sequences from approximately 200 million T cells. Study results and caveats: DRB1 showed the most TCR associations and HLA-C the fewest in a later analysis, as rates varied by HLA locus.

In regard to this clone: Its antigen is not identified.

Germline V gene lookup returns CDR1 ENHRY and CDR2 SYGVKD. The CDR3 contains 14 residues. Trimming removed 4 bases from V and 5 bases from J; junction bases left unmatched: 6. This PCR relied on a set of 60 Vbeta primers and 13 Jbeta primers. Data came from immunoSEQ multiplex PCR; TCRdb stores just in-frame clones and leaves some out. The repertoire has over 150,000 clones, 70% to 80% of them found once; the top ten carry approximately 3.7%. This clonotype was obtained from a man between 25 and 39 years old in good health and CMV-seropositive. Input material: PBMCs. The genes are TRBV10-3 and TRBJ2-7; 9 bases line up with TRBD1. CDR3 in DNA: TGTGCCATCAGTGCCCGGGACAGGGTCGACGAGCAGTACTTC. As protein: CAISARDRVDEQYF.